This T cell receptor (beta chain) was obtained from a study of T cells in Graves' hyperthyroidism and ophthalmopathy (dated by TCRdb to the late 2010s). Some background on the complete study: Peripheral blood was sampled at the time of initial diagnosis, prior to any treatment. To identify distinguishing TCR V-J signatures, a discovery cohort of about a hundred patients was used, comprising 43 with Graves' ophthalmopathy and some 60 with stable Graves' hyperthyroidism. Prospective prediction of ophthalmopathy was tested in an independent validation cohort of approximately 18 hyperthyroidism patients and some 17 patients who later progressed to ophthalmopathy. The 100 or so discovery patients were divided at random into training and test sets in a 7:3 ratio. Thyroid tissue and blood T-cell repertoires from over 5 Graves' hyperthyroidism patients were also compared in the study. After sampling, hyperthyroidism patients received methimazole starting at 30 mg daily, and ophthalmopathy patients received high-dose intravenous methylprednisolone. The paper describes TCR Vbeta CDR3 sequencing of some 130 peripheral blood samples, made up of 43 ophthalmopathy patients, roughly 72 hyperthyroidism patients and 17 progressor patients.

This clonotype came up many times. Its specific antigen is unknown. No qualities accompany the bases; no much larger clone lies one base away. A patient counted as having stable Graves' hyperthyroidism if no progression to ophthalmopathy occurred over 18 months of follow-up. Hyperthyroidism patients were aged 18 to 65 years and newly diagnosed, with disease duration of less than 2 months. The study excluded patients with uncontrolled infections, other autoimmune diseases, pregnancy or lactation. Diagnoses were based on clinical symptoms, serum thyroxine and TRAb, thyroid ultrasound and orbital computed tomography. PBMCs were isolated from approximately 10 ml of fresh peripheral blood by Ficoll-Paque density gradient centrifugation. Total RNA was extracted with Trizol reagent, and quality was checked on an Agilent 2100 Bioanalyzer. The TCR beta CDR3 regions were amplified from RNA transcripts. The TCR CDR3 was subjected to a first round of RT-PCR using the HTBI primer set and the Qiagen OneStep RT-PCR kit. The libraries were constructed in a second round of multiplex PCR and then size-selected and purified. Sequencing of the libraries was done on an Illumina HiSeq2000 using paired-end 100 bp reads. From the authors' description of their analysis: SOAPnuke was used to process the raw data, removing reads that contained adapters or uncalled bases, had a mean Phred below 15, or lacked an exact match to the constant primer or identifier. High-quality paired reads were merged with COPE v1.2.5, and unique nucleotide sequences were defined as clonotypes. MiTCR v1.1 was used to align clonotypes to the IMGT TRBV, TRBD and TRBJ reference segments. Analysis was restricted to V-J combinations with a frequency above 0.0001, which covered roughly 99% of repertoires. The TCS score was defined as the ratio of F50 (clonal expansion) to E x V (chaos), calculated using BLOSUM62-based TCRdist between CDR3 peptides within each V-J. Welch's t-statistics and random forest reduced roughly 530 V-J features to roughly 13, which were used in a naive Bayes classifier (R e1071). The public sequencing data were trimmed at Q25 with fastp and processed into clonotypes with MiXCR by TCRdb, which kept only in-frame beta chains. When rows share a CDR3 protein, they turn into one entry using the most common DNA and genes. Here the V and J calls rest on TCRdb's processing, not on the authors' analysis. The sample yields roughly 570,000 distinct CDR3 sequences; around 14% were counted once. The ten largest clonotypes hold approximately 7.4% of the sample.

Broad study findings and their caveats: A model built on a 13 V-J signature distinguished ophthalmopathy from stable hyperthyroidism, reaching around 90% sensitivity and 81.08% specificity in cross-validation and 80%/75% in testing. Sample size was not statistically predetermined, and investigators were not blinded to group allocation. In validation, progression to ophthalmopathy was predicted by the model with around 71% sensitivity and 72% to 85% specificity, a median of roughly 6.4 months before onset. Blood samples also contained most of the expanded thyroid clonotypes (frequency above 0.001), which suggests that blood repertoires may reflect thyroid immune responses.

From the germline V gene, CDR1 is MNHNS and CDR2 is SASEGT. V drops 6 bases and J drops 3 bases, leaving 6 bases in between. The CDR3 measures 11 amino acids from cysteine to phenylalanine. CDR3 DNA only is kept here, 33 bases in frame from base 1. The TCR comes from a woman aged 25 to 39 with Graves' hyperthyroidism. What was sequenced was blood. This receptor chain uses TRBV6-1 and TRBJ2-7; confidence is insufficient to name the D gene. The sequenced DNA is TGTGCCAGCAGCGCCTACTACGAGCAGTACTTC. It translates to CASSAYYEQYF.